This is a list of T cell receptor beta chains from one sample in a study of blood T cell repertoires in COVID-19. Assay used: immunoSEQ multiplex PCR; TCRdb lists only in-frame clones, some missing. The sample has about 300,000 clones, around 84% seen once. Sequencing was done on a sample of PBMCs or T cells enriched from blood (not recorded which). These receptors came from a woman aged 18-29 years who had recovered from COVID-19. Both conserved end residues are part of each CDR3. The D gene is left open where the match is weak.

V gene	D gene	J gene	CDR3 protein
TRBV19	TRBD1	TRBJ1-1	CASSGQENTEAFF
TRBV11-2	TRBD1	TRBJ2-7	CASRYGGTGYEQYF
TRBV27	TRBD1	TRBJ2-4	CASSLPPPHRGGNIQYF
TRBV6-5	-	TRBJ2-7	CASSYSSQGTYEQYF
TRBV7-9	TRBD2	TRBJ2-1	CASSLGGTSIMSGDEQFF
TRBV5-1	-	TRBJ2-7	CASSSLAGGSYEQYF
TRBV9	TRBD2	TRBJ2-5	CASSVGLAGGQETQYF
TRBV5-4	-	TRBJ1-1	CASSLDIFNTEAFF
TRBV5-1	TRBD2	TRBJ2-3	CASSLVAGGPHTQYF
TRBV6-6	TRBD1	TRBJ1-2	CASSYGTGEWGYTF
TRBV10-2	-	TRBJ1-1	CASSEEGRNTEAFF
TRBV3-1/TRBV3-2	-	TRBJ1-1	CASSQDHRTEAFF
TRBV7-9	TRBD1	TRBJ1-2	CASSSPDRTNYGYTF
TRBV5-1	-	TRBJ2-1	CASSLQNEQFF
TRBV12-3/TRBV12-4	-	TRBJ1-6	CASSWGSHSPLHF
TRBV5-1	-	TRBJ2-7	CASSPGGTGFTYEQYF
TRBV5-1	-	TRBJ1-1	CASSLEGGASTEAFF
TRBV9	TRBD1	TRBJ1-3	CASSASQYRDSLASGNTIYF
TRBV19	-	TRBJ1-2	CASSIARGNYGYTF
TRBV11-2	TRBD1	TRBJ2-7	CASSLGTGTYEQYF
TRBV12-3/TRBV12-4	-	TRBJ1-2	CASRGTGLYGYTF
TRBV28	-	TRBJ2-7	CASTYTLGSYEQYF
TRBV25-1	-	TRBJ1-2	CASSLAYNYGYTF
TRBV5-4	-	TRBJ1-1	CASSAETMNTEAFF
TRBV27	TRBD1	TRBJ1-2	CASSSISPGTDFYGYTF
TRBV5-5	TRBD1	TRBJ2-7	CASSSRPFDRDYSYEQYF
TRBV27	TRBD1	TRBJ2-7	CASSLSVQGAYEQYF
TRBV28	-	TRBJ2-7	CASSPPAGGYEQYF
TRBV2	-	TRBJ2-2	CASSGRGSQALFF
TRBV11-2	TRBD1	TRBJ2-7	CASSDRGLASYEQYF
TRBV3-1/TRBV3-2	TRBD1	TRBJ2-5	CASSQESGGAGRTQYF
TRBV18	-	TRBJ1-2	CASSPPGRLKYGYTF
TRBV5-3	-	TRBJ1-6	CANHAGAQYSPLHF
TRBV10-3	-	TRBJ2-3	CAIARGINTQYF
TRBV28	TRBD2	TRBJ2-7	CASSLSSGRGEQYF
TRBV2	-	TRBJ1-2	CASSEGRAENNYGYTF
TRBV27	TRBD1	TRBJ1-5	CASSPRRTGGNQPQHF
TRBV2	TRBD2	TRBJ2-1	CASKLAGDNEQFF
TRBV30	-	TRBJ1-4	CAWSVERGATNEKLFF
TRBV2	-	TRBJ1-2	CASRRTDAGYTF
TRBV6-5	TRBD1	TRBJ1-2	CASRNGQGGYGYTF
TRBV16	-	TRBJ1-1	CASSHEGGQITEAFF
TRBV6-5	TRBD2	TRBJ2-7	CASIVGLAAGGEQYF
TRBV28	-	TRBJ1-6	CASIGRAGAPYNSPLHF
TRBV7-3	TRBD2	TRBJ2-5	CASSYLAGAGETQYF
TRBV13	-	TRBJ2-3	CASSLAGSISTDTQYF
TRBV12-3/TRBV12-4	-	TRBJ2-5	CASSLQETQYF
TRBV7-9	-	TRBJ1-2	CASSPRQVINNYGYTF